A single sample gave rise to the 19 T cell receptor beta chains below, sequenced in a study of OX40 agonist ivuxolimab in advanced cancers. Produced via immunoSEQ multiplex PCR; TCRdb's table is partial and in-frame only. This sample has approximately 25,000 clones, with almost 80% found just once. The sequenced sample was CD4+ or CD8+ T cells sorted from blood, obtained in a trial of the OX40 agonist ivuxolimab. The source is an adult with an advanced solid tumor such as melanoma, head and neck, liver or kidney cancer.

The chain employs TRBV9 and TRBJ2-1; D is perhaps TRBD1 or TRBD2 (5 bases each). The length of the CDR3 is 14 residues. V was pared by 3 bases and J by 9 bases, with 16 bases between. Germline CDR1 is SGDLS and CDR2 is YYNGEE. The CDR3 nucleotides read TGTGCCAGCAGCGAAGCTACTTGGGGGATTGAGCAGTTCTTC. Residues: CASSEATWGIEQFF.

The chain combines TRBV27 with TRBJ2-3; D uncertain. The germline V gene encodes CDR1 MNHEY and CDR2 SMNVEV (reference sequence). V lost 5 bases to trimming and J lost 4 bases, with 7 bases between them. The CDR3 covers 12 residues. CDR3 coding DNA: TGTGCCAGCAGTCTTATTCCAGATACGCAGTATTTT. Its protein is CASSLIPDTQYF.

The chain couples TRBV6-6 to TRBJ1-5; TRBD1 might be the D (6 bases). Trimming removed 6 bases at V and 3 bases at J, with 12 bases between. The CDR3 totals 14 residues. The germline CDR1 and CDR2 sequences are MNHNY and SVGAGI (reference sequence). The CDR3 protein is CASRQTGFNQPQHF. The CDR3 region has the DNA TGTGCCAGCAGACAGACAGGCTTCAATCAGCCCCAGCATTTT.

The V gene is TRBV19, the J gene TRBJ1-5, with D perhaps TRBD1 (5 bases). The CDR3 length is 14 residues. Per germline, CDR1 LNHDA and CDR2 SQIVND (reference sequence). V was cut by 6 bases and J by 9 bases, with 18 bases left in between. This chain's CDR3 is CASSIPGLPLPQHF. CDR3 bases: TGTGCCAGTAGCATACCGGGACTGCCACTGCCCCAGCATTTT.

This chain links TRBV7-8 with TRBJ2-2; TRBD2 aligns across 11 bases. This CDR3 is built from 18 residues. Unmatched junction bases numbered 7, after V lost 1 base and J lost 3 bases. Germline loops: CDR1 SGHVS, CDR2 FQNEAQ. The CDR3 spells CASSLGSSGGFDTGELFF. In nucleotides, the CDR3 is TGTGCCAGCAGCTTAGGGTCTAGCGGGGGGTTCGACACCGGGGAGCTGTTTTTT.

CDR3 loop: CASSRGVGNTIYF. As DNA, the CDR3 is TGTGCCAGCAGCCGAGGGGTCGGAAACACCATATATTTT. The V and J genes are TRBV6-5 and TRBJ1-3, with D possibly being TRBD1 (5 bases). The CDR3 is 13 residues long. CDR1 is MNHEY and CDR2 is SVGAGI in the germline V gene. V was clipped by 6 bases and J by 4 bases, with 10 bases between them.

This clone was found a few times. V gene TRBV30 combines with J gene TRBJ2-7; 8 nucleotides line up with TRBD1. The CDR3 length is 14 residues. V was clipped by 5 bases and J by 3 bases; unmatched bases: 9. The germline CDR1 and CDR2 sequences are GTSNPN and SVGIG (reference sequence). For the CDR3, the DNA is TGTGCCTGGGGGACAGGCTTGGGGCTCTACGAGCAGTACTTC. Residues: CAWGTGLGLYEQYF.

This chain joins TRBV6-5 and TRBJ2-7; D gene unclear. Between the trimmed V and J ends, which lost 5 bases and 3 bases, there was a span of 17 bases. This CDR3 has 15 amino acids. Germline V gene data show CDR1 as MNHEY and CDR2 as SVGAGI. This CDR3 reads CASSRNRLDLYEQYF. CDR3 sequence (DNA): TGTGCCAGCAGTCGAAACCGACTGGATCTCTACGAGCAGTACTTC.

This clone was counted a single time. The rearrangement uses TRBV7-9 and TRBJ2-7, with D possibly matching TRBD1 (6 bases). The CDR3 is made up of 15 amino acids. Germline V gene lookup returns CDR1 SEHNR and CDR2 FQNEAQ (reference sequence). Trimming took off 4 bases at V and 1 base at J, with 14 bases between the two ends. Here the CDR3 reads CASSYTDRMSYEQYF. CDR3 in DNA: TGTGCCAGCAGCTATACGGACAGAATGTCCTACGAGCAGTACTTC.

V gene TRBV5-6 combines with J gene TRBJ2-2; D may be TRBD1 (5 bases). Between the trimmed V and J ends, which lost 2 bases and 3 bases, there was a span of 14 bases. Germline V gene lookup returns CDR1 SGHDT and CDR2 YYEEEE. This CDR3 is built from 16 residues. The CDR3 here is CASSFLRGSDTGELFF. As DNA, the CDR3 is TGTGCCAGCAGCTTCCTTAGGGGCTCAGACACCGGGGAGCTGTTTTTT.

V is TRBV11-2 and J is TRBJ1-5; D is undetermined. Germline CDR1 reads SGHAT; CDR2 reads FQNNGV. V lost 0 bases, J lost 4 bases, and 7 bases lay in between. This CDR3 is 14 amino acids long. CDR3 bases: TGTGCCAGCAGCTTAGAAGGAGGTAATCAGCCCCAGCATTTT. Its translation is CASSLEGGNQPQHF.

This chain links TRBV5-6 with TRBJ1-1; TRBD1 agrees at 11 bases. Germline trimming cut 0 bases from V and 1 base from J; bases unmatched to any gene: 5. This CDR3 contains 17 residues. Germline loops: CDR1 SGHDT, CDR2 YYEEEE. CDR3 coding DNA: TGTGCCAGCAGCTTGGGGACAGGGGGCGCAGGGAACACTGAAGCTTTCTTT. Its translation is CASSLGTGGAGNTEAFF.

The chain combines TRBV10-3 with TRBJ1-1; 7 bases align to TRBD1. J gave up 3 bases and V 4 bases, and 8 bases lay outside the gene matches. Looked up from germline, CDR1 is ENHRY and CDR2 is SYGVKD. CDR3 length: 15 amino acids. In DNA, the CDR3 is TGTGCCATCAGTGGGGATAGGGGGCAAGACACTGAAGCTTTCTTT. This encodes CAISGDRGQDTEAFF.

V usage is TRBV5-1 and J usage is TRBJ2-7; no reliable D call. Per germline, CDR1 SGHRS and CDR2 YFSETQ. The V end was cut by 1 base, the J end by 2 bases, with 4 bases between. The CDR3 contains 12 residues. The CDR3 sequence: CASSLTTYEQYF. The CDR3 coding sequence is TGCGCCAGCAGCTTGACAACCTACGAGCAGTACTTC.

The chain employs TRBV5-1 and TRBJ1-4; TRBD1 matches 9 bases. Germline lookup yields CDR1 SGHRS and CDR2 YFSETQ. V lost 0 bases and J lost 8; bases outside the gene matches: 5. This CDR3 has 15 residues. This chain's CDR3 is CASSLVGQGLEKLFF. The DNA for the CDR3 is TGCGCCAGCAGCTTGGTGGGACAGGGATTAGAAAAACTGTTTTTT.

This clone was observed once. The rearrangement uses TRBV11-2 and TRBJ1-5, with D tentatively TRBD1 (5 bases). The V and J ends lost 1 base and 3 bases respectively, with 7 bases between them. CDR1 is SGHAT and CDR2 is FQNNGV in the germline V gene. The CDR3 has 14 amino acids. CDR3 in DNA: TGTGCCAGCAGCTTAGGCAGGGTCAATCAGCCCCAGCATTTT. Amino acids: CASSLGRVNQPQHF.

The J gene is TRBJ1-3, the V gene TRBV30; unclear D gene. Trimming shortened V by 3 bases and J by 0 bases, and 12 bases separated the two germline ends. Germline V gene lookup returns CDR1 GTSNPN and CDR2 SVGIG (reference sequence). The CDR3 runs 15 residues. The CDR3 DNA reads TGTGCCTGGAGACCTGCCTCGTACTCTGGAAACACCATATATTTT. Translation: CAWRPASYSGNTIYF.

The chain joins TRBV7-8 to TRBJ1-1; D is possibly TRBD1 (6 bases). Germline V gene sequence: CDR1 SGHVS, CDR2 FQNEAQ. The CDR3 sequence is 12 residues long. Trimming stripped 1 base from V and 7 bases from J, with 7 bases between. CDR3 nucleotides: TGTGCCAGCAGCTTAGGACAGGTTGAAGCTTTCTTT. Translating gives CASSLGQVEAFF.

This sequence joins TRBV9 and TRBJ1-1, with TRBD1 as a possible D gene (6 bases). The germline CDR1 and CDR2 sequences are SGDLS and YYNGEE. The length of the CDR3 is 13 residues. V lost 3 bases, J lost 4 bases, and 10 bases lay in between. CDR3 in amino acids: CASSDGRGTEAFF. CDR3 DNA sequence: TGTGCCAGCAGCGATGGCAGGGGCACTGAAGCTTTCTTT.